The rows below give T cell receptor beta chains drawn from one sample of a study of blood T cell repertoires in COVID-19. The method was immunoSEQ multiplex PCR; TCRdb's version includes in-frame clones alone and lacks a portion of them. The table includes 300,000 to 450,000 clones, 80% to 90% detected once. The sequenced sample consisted of PBMCs or T cells enriched from blood (not recorded which). These receptors were obtained from a man in his late teens or twenties who had recovered from COVID-19. CDR3s include the opening cysteine and the closing phenylalanine or tryptophan. The D gene is left open where the match is weak. Size is stated for part of the rows, as once, few or many counts, or as a class when the clone is expanded.

>TRBD1|once|TRBV7-9|TRBJ1-6
CASSLERQGGSPLHF
TGTGCCAGCAGCTTAGAGAGACAGGGGGGATCACCCCTCCACTTT
>TRBD1|.|TRBV2|TRBJ1-5
CASDRGQLYSNQPQHF
TGTGCCAGCGATAGGGGGCAGCTTTATAGCAATCAGCCCCAGCATTTT
>TRBD1|.|TRBV19|TRBJ1-4
CASTGTGNEKLFF
TGTGCCAGTACCGGGACAGGGAATGAAAAACTGTTTTTT
>.|.|TRBV13|TRBJ2-7
CASSRGGLDEQYF
TGTGCCAGCAGCCGAGGAGGGTTAGACGAGCAGTACTTC
>.|.|TRBV10-3|TRBJ2-3
CAIRATDTQYF
TGTGCCATCAGAGCAACAGATACGCAGTATTTT
>.|.|TRBV27|TRBJ2-1
CASSSGRGNEQFF
TGTGCCAGCAGTTCCGGCCGAGGGAATGAGCAGTTCTTC
>TRBD1|.|TRBV29-1|TRBJ2-7
CSVDLGQGGYEQYF
TGCAGCGTTGACCTAGGACAGGGCGGCTACGAGCAGTACTTC
>TRBD1|.|TRBV7-9|TRBJ1-1
CASSLSQGAGEAFF
TGTGCCAGCAGCCTAAGTCAGGGGGCAGGTGAAGCTTTCTTT
>.|.|TRBV7-9|TRBJ1-3
CASSTGRGTSSGNTIYF
TGTGCCAGCAGCACAGGGAGAGGCACTTCTTCTGGAAACACCATATATTTT
>.|.|TRBV25-1|TRBJ2-7
CASNAAGSSYEQYF
TGTGCCAGTAATGCGGCGGGGAGCTCCTACGAGCAGTACTTC
>TRBD1|.|TRBV27|TRBJ1-4
CASSLVGGGEVSAGSVFF
TGTGCCAGCAGTTTGGTAGGGGGCGGGGAAGTATCCGCCGGTTCGGTGTTTTTT
>TRBD1|.|TRBV10-3|TRBJ1-6
CAISESGGGSPLHF
TGTGCCATCAGTGAGTCAGGGGGCGGGTCACCCCTCCACTTT
>.|.|TRBV5-6|TRBJ1-5
CASSLQANQPQHF
TGTGCCAGCAGCTTGCAAGCAAATCAGCCCCAGCATTTT
>.|.|TRBV6-2/TRBV6-3|TRBJ2-2
CASSLYSSAGELFF
TGTGCCAGCAGTCTGTACTCTAGCGCCGGGGAGCTGTTTTTT
>.|.|TRBV7-9|TRBJ2-7
CASSLVGRVYEQYF
TGTGCCAGCAGCTTAGTAGGCAGGGTCTACGAGCAGTACTTC
>TRBD1|.|TRBV7-9|TRBJ1-6
CASRPDRGDNSPLHF
TGTGCCAGCAGACCTGACAGGGGGGATAATTCACCCCTCCACTTT
>TRBD1|.|TRBV20-1|TRBJ1-2
CSAWTGDGYTF
TGCAGTGCCTGGACAGGGGATGGCTACACCTTC
>TRBD1|.|TRBV4-1|TRBJ1-1
CASSPPRQGNTEAFF
TGCGCCAGCAGCCCACCTCGACAGGGAAACACTGAAGCTTTCTTT
>.|once|TRBV7-2|TRBJ1-1
CASSFRRGTWSEAFF
TGTGCCAGCAGCTTCCGACGGGGAACCTGGTCTGAAGCTTTCTTT
>TRBD2|.|TRBV9|TRBJ2-7
CASSPTSGSPYEQYF
TGTGCCAGCAGCCCAACTAGCGGGAGTCCCTACGAGCAGTACTTC
>.|.|TRBV5-1|TRBJ2-7
CASSTTGFYEQYF
TGCGCCAGCAGTACGACAGGTTTCTACGAGCAGTACTTC
>.|.|TRBV2|TRBJ1-2
CASSERGYNYGYTF
TGTGCCAGCAGTGAAAGGGGCTACAACTATGGCTACACCTTC
>TRBD2|.|TRBV7-9|TRBJ2-1
CASSLVSGLAGYNEQFF
TGTGCCAGCAGCTTAGTTTCGGGACTAGCGGGGTACAATGAGCAGTTCTTC
>.|once|TRBV7-2|TRBJ1-3
CASSLVVGGPSGNTIYF
TGTGCCAGCAGCTTAGTAGTGGGGGGGCCCTCTGGAAACACCATATATTTT
>TRBD1|.|TRBV12-3/TRBV12-4|TRBJ1-4
CASTRTGGGKLFF
TGTGCCAGCACACGGACAGGGGGTGGAAAACTGTTTTTT
>TRBD1|.|TRBV2|TRBJ1-2
CASSGNRGEWDGYTF
TGTGCCAGCAGTGGAAACAGGGGCGAATGGGATGGCTACACCTTC
>.|.|TRBV5-5|TRBJ1-1
CASSTRGLGEATEAFF
TGTGCCAGCAGCACCCGGGGACTAGGAGAGGCCACTGAAGCTTTCTTT
>TRBD2|.|TRBV19|TRBJ2-2
CASSPGGRDTGELFF
TGTGCCAGCTCGCCGGGAGGGCGGGACACCGGGGAGCTGTTTTTT
>TRBD2|once|TRBV19|TRBJ2-5
CASSIDLTSAHLRETQYF
TGTGCCAGTAGTATAGACCTGACTAGCGCGCACTTGAGGGAGACCCAGTACTTC
>TRBD1|.|TRBV7-8|TRBJ2-7
CASSLEVGQGAYEQYF
TGTGCCAGCAGCTTAGAGGTGGGACAGGGGGCGTACGAGCAGTACTTC
>.|.|TRBV28|TRBJ1-2
CASSSAGGGPSYGYTF
TGTGCCAGCAGTTCGGCCGGGGGGGGGCCGAGCTATGGCTACACCTTC
>.|.|TRBV14|TRBJ1-6
CASSQNQVSPLHF
TGTGCCAGCAGCCAAAACCAGGTGTCACCCCTCCACTTT
>TRBD1|.|TRBV13|TRBJ1-2
CASSPRGLGGGYTF
TGTGCCAGCAGCCCCAGGGGGCTCGGTGGGGGCTACACCTTC
>.|.|TRBV7-6|TRBJ2-6
CASSLGGVRDAGANVLTF
TGTGCCAGCAGCTTAGGGGGGGTAAGGGACGCTGGGGCCAACGTCCTGACTTTC
>.|.|TRBV4-2|TRBJ1-6
CASSPPGSYNSPLHF
TGTGCCAGCAGCCCTCCGGGATCCTATAATTCACCCCTCCACTTT
>.|.|TRBV25-1|TRBJ2-7
CASSPRQESYEQYF
TGTGCCAGCAGTCCTCGACAGGAATCCTACGAGCAGTACTTC
>TRBD2|.|TRBV5-5|TRBJ2-1
CASSERGLAGYNEQFF
TGTGCCAGCAGCGAGAGGGGACTAGCGGGCTACAATGAGCAGTTCTTC
>.|.|TRBV7-2|TRBJ1-4
CASSKGRQKLQANEKLFF
TGTGCCAGCAGCAAGGGGCGACAGAAATTGCAGGCTAATGAAAAACTGTTTTTT
>.|.|TRBV5-6|TRBJ2-2
CASSNLLVGKTGELFF
TGTGCCAGCAGCAACTTACTAGTAGGGAAAACCGGGGAGCTGTTTTTT
>TRBD2|.|TRBV27|TRBJ2-1
CASSQGLAGYNEQFF
TGTGCCAGCAGTCAGGGACTAGCGGGGTACAATGAGCAGTTCTTC
>.|.|TRBV14|TRBJ1-2
CASSPNSYGYTF
TGTGCCAGCAGTCCTAATTCGTATGGCTACACCTTC
>.|.|TRBV20-1|TRBJ2-5
CSAAVQETQYF
TGCAGTGCGGCGGTCCAAGAGACCCAGTACTTC
>TRBD2|once|TRBV30|TRBJ2-1
CAWKLAGGNGNEQFF
TGTGCCTGGAAACTAGCGGGGGGTAATGGCAATGAGCAGTTCTTC
>.|.|TRBV19|TRBJ1-2
CASSIYGDMSGYTF
TGTGCCAGTAGTATTTACGGGGATATGAGCGGCTACACCTTC
>.|.|TRBV2|TRBJ2-1
CASGSQRAYNEQFF
TGTGCCAGCGGGTCTCAGCGGGCCTACAATGAGCAGTTCTTC
>TRBD2|.|TRBV18|TRBJ2-1
CASSPPGLAGPYNEQFF
TGTGCCAGCTCGCCCCCGGGACTAGCGGGGCCCTACAATGAGCAGTTCTTC
>TRBD2|.|TRBV19|TRBJ2-1
CASSISSGGPNEQFF
TGTGCCAGTAGTATATCTAGCGGGGGGCCCAATGAGCAGTTCTTC
>.|.|TRBV20-1|TRBJ1-1
CSASSLRTENTEAFF
TGCAGTGCTAGTAGTCTCAGGACAGAGAACACTGAAGCTTTCTTT
>.|once|TRBV19|TRBJ1-2
CASIGGVDGYTF
TGTGCCAGTATTGGCGGAGTGGATGGCTACACCTTC
>.|few|TRBV12-3/TRBV12-4|TRBJ1-1
CASRTVNTEAFF
TGTGCCAGCCGAACGGTGAACACTGAAGCTTTCTTT
>TRBD1|.|TRBV6-5|TRBJ1-3
CASSPLTTGVNTIYF
TGTGCCAGCAGTCCCCTAACCACAGGGGTCAACACCATATATTTT
>.|.|TRBV15|TRBJ1-1
CATSARTATEAFF
TGTGCCACCAGCGCGCGGACAGCGACTGAAGCTTTCTTT
>.|once|TRBV27|TRBJ1-5
CASSLGLDQPQHF
TGTGCCAGCAGTTTAGGCCTCGATCAGCCCCAGCATTTT